The source of this T cell receptor beta chain is a study of OX40 agonist ivuxolimab in advanced cancers. The wider study: Allowance was made for prior anti-PD-1, anti-PD-L1 or anti-CTLA-4 therapy, and 40% had some.

Whole-study findings and limits: With doses of 0.1 to 3.0 mg/kg, CD4+ and CD8+ blood T cells had undergone clonal expansion by week 6. Relative to CD4+, CD8+ T cells held more expanded clones on average.

Looked up from germline, CDR1 is SEHNR and CDR2 is FQNEAQ (reference sequence). The J segment lost 5 bases and the V segment lost 4 bases, leaving 6 bases of the junction unmatched. The CDR3 loop spans 15 amino acids. This clone was recorded only once. Its antigen remains unidentified. Sequencing used immunoSEQ multiplex PCR; TCRdb keeps in-frame clones, though not all of them. The data hold fewer than 20,000 clones, with approximately 85% observed a single time. This TCR derives from an adult with an advanced solid tumor such as melanoma, head and neck, liver or kidney cancer. This chain links TRBV7-9 with TRBJ2-1, with 9 bases lining up with TRBD2. Sequencing was performed on CD4+ or CD8+ T cells sorted from blood, taken in a trial of the OX40 agonist ivuxolimab. The CDR3 sequence: CASSWGLAWDNEQFF. In DNA, the CDR3 is TGTGCCAGCAGCTGGGGACTAGCTTGGGACAATGAGCAGTTCTTC. The variable domain in full, with the rest retrieved from reference TRBV7-9 and TRBJ2-1, is DTGVSQNPRHKITKRGQNVTFRCDPISEHNRLYWYRQTLGQGPEFLTYFQNEAQLEKSRLLSDRFSAERPKGSFSTLEIQRTEQGDSAMYLCASSWGLAWDNEQFFGPGTRLTVL.